This TCR beta chain was recorded in a study of T cells of healthy individuals. TCRdb independently ran MiXCR on the 5' RACE reads; one entry per CDR3 protein. The sample has tens of thousands of distinct CDR3 sequences, 14% to 15% seen once; the top ten hold around 16%. The TCR was taken from a human donor in good health.

CDR3 amino acids: CASSLATSGDSYEQYF. DNA of the CDR3: TGTGCCAGCAGTCTGGCGACTAGCGGGGATAGCTACGAGCAGTACTTC. V usage is TRBV6-2 or TRBV6-3 and J usage is TRBJ2-7, with 11 bases that match TRBD2. In germline, CDR1 is MNHEY, CDR2 SVGEGT. The V gene end was trimmed by 5 bases and the J gene end by 3 bases; junction bases not matched to a gene: 9. This CDR3 spans 16 amino acids.